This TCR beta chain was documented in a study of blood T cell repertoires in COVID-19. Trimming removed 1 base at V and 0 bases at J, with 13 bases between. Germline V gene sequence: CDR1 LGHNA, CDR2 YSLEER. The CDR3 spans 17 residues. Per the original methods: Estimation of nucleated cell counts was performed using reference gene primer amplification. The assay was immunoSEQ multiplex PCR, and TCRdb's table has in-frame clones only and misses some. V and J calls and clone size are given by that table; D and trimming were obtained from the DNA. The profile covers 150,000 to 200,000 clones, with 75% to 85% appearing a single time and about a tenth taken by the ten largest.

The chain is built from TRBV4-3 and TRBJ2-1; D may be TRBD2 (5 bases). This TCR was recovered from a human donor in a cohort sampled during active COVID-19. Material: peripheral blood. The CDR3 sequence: CASSQGSGFSSYNEQFF. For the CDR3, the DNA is TGCGCCAGCAGCCAAGGGAGCGGTTTTAGCTCCTACAATGAGCAGTTCTTC.